This entry concerns a single T cell receptor (beta chain). Using immunoSEQ multiplex PCR, the repertoire was profiled, and TCRdb retains in-frame clones only, with some absent. The sample has 55,000 or so clones, about 87% seen once. This entry comes from a study of T cell changes during pregnancy in multiple sclerosis. CDR1 LNHDA and CDR2 SQIVND come from the germline V gene (reference sequence). The CDR3 totals 14 residues. The V end lost 3 bases, the J end lost 2 bases, and 10 bases lay between the germline ends. The chain is built from TRBV19 and TRBJ1-1, with D perhaps matching TRBD1 (5 bases). The clonotype was recovered from a female donor with multiple sclerosis, enrolled in a pregnancy study. Material: CD4+ T cells from peripheral blood mononuclear cells, obtained in the first trimester of pregnancy. The chain's CDR3 is CASSMGRRNTEAFF. CDR3 DNA: TGTGCCAGTAGTATGGGGCGGAGAAACACTGAAGCTTTCTTT.